The present T cell receptor beta chain was sequenced within a study of shared clonotypes between healthy human individuals. This table comes from immunoSEQ multiplex PCR, and its TCRdb copy is limited to in-frame clones, with some not included. The data hold some 2 million clones, with approximately 94% observed a single time. The naive CD8 population came from CD45RO-negative cells selected for CCR7, without terminally differentiated effector memory CD45RA+ cells. Regarding the study as a whole: The sharing of 5% to 6.5% of naive CD4 clonotypes was seen across several donors. The study generally estimated greater richness for naive than memory subsets. Rarefaction indicated that sorted-subset sequencing remained incomplete although depth was large.

Details on this clone: The antigen is unknown. This sample includes further DNA sequences coding for the same CDR3.

Material: naive CD8+ T cells sorted from blood. The sequence was obtained from a man between 18 and 35 years old in good health.

The CDR3 DNA sequence: TGCGCCAGCAGCTTGGGAGGAGGCTACAATGAGCAGTTCTTC. It specifies CASSLGGGYNEQFF. The chain uses TRBV5-1 and TRBJ2-1; TRBD2 is a possible D gene (5 bases). This CDR3 is 14 amino acids long. V dropped 0 bases and J dropped 3 bases, with 7 bases sitting between them. CDR1 is SGHRS, CDR2 YFSETQ, per germline.